The 30 T cell receptor beta chains reported below all come from one sample, sequenced in a study of blood T cell repertoires in COVID-19. Clones were sequenced by immunoSEQ multiplex PCR, and TCRdb holds only the in-frame ones, with some missing. The table shows over 95,000 clones, with 75% to 90% occurring only once. Specimen: peripheral blood. These receptors were collected from a woman aged 40 to 50 with acute or convalescent COVID-19.

The chain employs TRBV21-1 and TRBJ2-2; the table gives TRBD2 as D, unverified against the DNA. TRBV21-1 is deemed a pseudogene. The length of the CDR3 is 16 residues. This CDR3 is CASKKRLAGENGELFF. For the CDR3, the DNA is TGTGCCAGCAAAAAGAGGCTAGCGGGGGAGAACGGGGAGCTGTTTTTT.

The V call is TRBV19, the J call TRBJ2-3; TRBD2 matches 8 bases. Germline trimming cut 0 bases from V and 0 bases from J; bases unmatched to any gene: 2. CDR1 and CDR2 (germline): LNHDA, SQIVND (reference sequence). The CDR3 covers 16 residues. The CDR3 region is CASSIDSGGSTDTQYF. The CDR3 DNA reads as TGTGCCAGTAGTATAGACAGCGGGGGTAGCACAGATACGCAGTATTTT.

The rearrangement joins TRBV18 to TRBJ1-5; the D gene is possibly TRBD1 (6 bases). The CDR3 contains 15 residues. Germline assignment: CDR1 KGHSH and CDR2 LQKENI. V lost 2 bases to trimming and J lost 4 bases, with 12 bases between them. CDR3 loop: CASSPGGAGNQPQHF. In DNA form, the CDR3 reads TGTGCCAGCTCACCAGGGGGCGCCGGTAATCAGCCCCAGCATTTT.

The chain employs TRBV7-2 and TRBJ1-3; D remains unclear. This CDR3 region has 16 residues. Germline CDR1 SGHTA, CDR2 FQGNSA. With 2 bases removed from V and 0 bases from J, the gap between germline ends came to 11 bases. CDR3 in DNA: TGTGCCAGCAGCTTATTATCGGGATACTCTGGAAACACCATATATTTT. This encodes CASSLLSGYSGNTIYF.

The gene calls are TRBV4-2 and TRBJ2-2; D is possibly TRBD1 (6 bases). Germline values: CDR1 LGHNA, CDR2 YNFKEQ. The ends were cut back, 4 bases at V and 0 bases at J, with 12 bases in the middle. There are 16 residues in the CDR3. The CDR3 loop reads CASSPTQGTNTGELFF. CDR3 sequence (DNA): TGTGCCAGCAGCCCCACGCAGGGGACGAACACCGGGGAGCTGTTTTTT.

The chain recombines TRBV4-2 with TRBJ1-3; 10 positions agree with TRBD1. The length of the CDR3 is 18 residues. Germline CDR1 and CDR2: LGHNA and YNFKEQ. Trimming cost V 4 bases and J 0 bases; bases outside gene matches: 9. The chain's CDR3 is CASSLAGTGASSGNTIYF. The DNA for the CDR3 is TGTGCCAGCAGCCTAGCCGGGACAGGGGCTTCCTCTGGAAACACCATATATTTT.

This clone turned up a few times. V gene TRBV2 combines with J gene TRBJ1-2; D is perhaps TRBD1 (6 bases). The CDR3 is 13 amino acids. The germline V gene has CDR1 SNHLY and CDR2 FYNNEI. Trimming took off 6 bases at V and 6 bases at J, with 14 bases between the two ends. DNA for the CDR3: TGTGCCAGCAGGGAACAGGGCGTGAATGGCTACACCTTC. It codes for CASREQGVNGYTF. Variable domain in full (rest from reference TRBV2 and TRBJ1-2): EPEVTQTPSHQVTQMGQEVILRCVPISNHLYFYWYRQILGQKVEFLVSFYNNEISEKSEIFDDQFSVERPDGSNFTLKIRSTKLEDSAMYFCASREQGVNGYTFGSGTRLTVV.

The chain recombines TRBV9 with TRBJ1-6; possibly TRBD1 for D (5 bases). Germline V lookup: CDR1 SGDLS, CDR2 YYNGEE. The V end was cut by 3 bases, the J end by 1 base, with 11 bases between. The CDR3 is made up of 16 amino acids. The CDR3 DNA sequence: TGTGCCAGCAGCGGGCCGGGACTTTCCTATAATTCACCCCTCCACTTT. Protein: CASSGPGLSYNSPLHF.

The count of this clone is one. The rearrangement links TRBV10-3 to TRBJ2-2; the match to TRBD1 covers 8 bases. This CDR3 has 14 residues. Germline V lookup: CDR1 ENHRY, CDR2 SYGVKD. V gave up 5 bases and J gave up 1 base; unmatched junction bases: 0. CDR3 sequence (DNA): TGTGCCATCAGTACAGGGGGGAACACCGGGGAGCTGTTTTTT. This encodes CAISTGGNTGELFF.

The V gene is TRBV5-1, the J gene TRBJ1-1, with a possible D match to TRBD1 (5 bases). CDR3 length: 13 amino acids. Germline V gene sequence: CDR1 SGHRS, CDR2 YFSETQ. Trimming removed 6 bases at V and 7 bases at J, with 16 bases between. CDR3 in amino acids: CASTKWGEGEAFF. Written as DNA, the CDR3 is TGCGCCAGCACCAAATGGGGGGAAGGTGAAGCTTTCTTT.

V gene TRBV5-6 combines with J gene TRBJ2-7; 8 bases line up with TRBD2. CDR3 length equals 16 residues. Per the germline V gene, CDR1 is SGHDT and CDR2 is YYEEEE. The ends lost 4 bases at V and 0 bases at J; junction bases unmatched: 9. Here the CDR3 reads CASSQTNLAGSYEQYF. The CDR3 DNA reads TGTGCCAGCAGCCAAACCAATCTAGCGGGCTCCTACGAGCAGTACTTC. Based on the CDR3 plus reference TRBV5-6 and TRBJ2-7, the full variable domain is DAGVTQSPTHLIKTRGQQVTLRCSPKSGHDTVSWYQQALGQGPQFIFQYYEEEERQRGNFPDRFSGHQFPNYSSELNVNALLLGDSALYLCASSQTNLAGSYEQYFGPGTRLTVT.

The chain joins TRBV12-5 to TRBJ1-4; D might be TRBD1 (5 bases). There are 15 residues in the CDR3. Trimming shortened V by 6 bases and J by 6 bases, and 17 bases separated the two germline ends. Germline CDR1 LGHNT, CDR2 FRNRAP. The CDR3 DNA reads TGTGCTAGTGGCGCTCTCGACAGAGTTGATGAAAAACTGTTTTTT. Protein: CASGALDRVDEKLFF.

The V and J genes are TRBV30 and TRBJ1-3, with 7 bases aligning to TRBD1. CDR3 length: 13 amino acids. V was pared by 8 bases and J by 2 bases, with 6 bases of the junction left unmatched. Germline CDR1 is GTSNPN and CDR2 is SVGIG (reference sequence). CDR3: CAGDRDAGNTIYF. The CDR3 nucleotides are TGTGCCGGCGACAGGGACGCTGGAAACACCATATATTTT.

The chain links TRBV6-2 or TRBV6-3 to TRBJ1-3; 8 nucleotides line up with TRBD1. Germline CDR1 and CDR2: MNHEY and SVGEGT. V gave up 6 bases and J gave up 2 bases; unmatched junction bases: 9. The CDR3 consists of 16 residues. DNA of the CDR3: TGTGCCAGCAGCGACAGGGGAAGAACAGCTGGAAACACCATATATTTT. Translating gives CASSDRGRTAGNTIYF.

V and J are TRBV7-2 and TRBJ1-1, with 11 bases fitting TRBD1. The CDR3 length is 15 residues. CDR1 and CDR2 from the germline V gene are SGHTA and FQGNSA. The ends lost 5 bases at V and 3 bases at J; junction bases unmatched: 5. DNA for the CDR3: TGTGCCAGCAGCGTAGGGACAGGGGGGCACACTGAAGCTTTCTTT. Encoded protein: CASSVGTGGHTEAFF.

The chain has TRBV19 and TRBJ1-1, with TRBD1 matching over 7 bases. The CDR3 extends over 15 amino acids. The J segment lost 2 bases and the V segment lost 2 bases, leaving 5 bases of the junction unmatched. CDR1 and CDR2 from the germline V gene are LNHDA and SQIVND (reference sequence). The CDR3 spells CASSIYSGGNTEAFF. The CDR3, as DNA: TGTGCCAGTAGTATATATTCAGGGGGTAACACTGAAGCTTTCTTT.

The chain has TRBV3-1 (or the pseudogene TRBV3-2) and TRBJ2-1, with D possibly matching TRBD1 (5 bases). The CDR3 is 16 residues long. Trimming took off 6 bases at V and 4 bases at J, with 19 bases between the two ends. Per the germline V gene, CDR1 is LGHDT and CDR2 is YNNKEL (reference sequence). DNA of the CDR3: TGTGCCAGCAGGCCGACCCAGGGTGACTCTTACAATGAGCAGTTCTTC. This codes for CASRPTQGDSYNEQFF.

This rearrangement joins TRBV6-5 to TRBJ2-5, with D possibly TRBD2 on 6 matching bases. V dropped 10 bases and J dropped 4 bases, with 19 bases sitting between them. The CDR3 has 14 amino acids. Germline V CDR1 and CDR2: MNHEY, SVGAGI. CDR3 sequence: CATTEPWGGETQYF. As DNA, the CDR3 is TGTGCCACCACGGAGCCCTGGGGAGGAGAGACCCAGTACTTC.

The chain is built from TRBV5-1 and TRBJ2-2; D gene unclear. There are 14 residues in the CDR3. Germline lookup yields CDR1 SGHRS and CDR2 YFSETQ. Trimming took off 2 bases at V and 0 bases at J, with 5 bases between the two ends. As DNA, the CDR3 is TGCGCCAGCAGCTTCGGGTCGAACACCGGGGAGCTGTTTTTT. Its protein product is CASSFGSNTGELFF. Variable domain in full (rest from reference TRBV5-1 and TRBJ2-2): KAGVTQTPRYLIKTRGQQVTLSCSPISGHRSVSWYQQTPGQGLQFLFEYFSETQRNKGNFPGRFSGRQFSNSRSEMNVSTLELGDSALYLCASSFGSNTGELFFGEGSRLTVL.

The V gene is TRBV5-6, the J gene TRBJ2-2; perhaps TRBD1 as D (5 bases). V lost 2 bases and J 1 base, leaving 12 bases between the germline ends. In germline, CDR1 is SGHDT, CDR2 YYEEEE. This CDR3 has 16 residues. The CDR3 spells CASSFPQGGNTGELFF. DNA for the CDR3: TGTGCCAGCAGCTTTCCCCAGGGTGGGAACACCGGGGAGCTGTTTTTT.

CDR3 residues: CASSKRFEGSYNEQFF. The CDR3 DNA sequence: TGTGCCAGCTCGAAGAGGTTTGAAGGCTCCTACAATGAGCAGTTCTTC. The V call is TRBV9, the J call TRBJ2-1; D unclear. CDR1 and CDR2 from the germline V gene are SGDLS and YYNGEE. This CDR3 comprises 16 residues. The V end lost 7 bases, the J end lost 0 bases, and 17 bases lay between the germline ends.

The chain uses TRBV6-2 or TRBV6-3 and TRBJ2-7; D is perhaps TRBD1 (6 bases). Germline lookup yields CDR1 MNHEY and CDR2 SVGEGT. The V end was cut by 4 bases, the J end by 0 bases, with 19 bases between. This CDR3 has 17 amino acids. The CDR3 nucleotides are TGTGCCAGCAGTTCTATAATACAGGGTAGGAGCTCCTACGAGCAGTACTTC. As protein: CASSSIIQGRSSYEQYF.

J is TRBJ1-5 and V is TRBV6-1, with 9 bases matching TRBD1. Per germline, CDR1 MNHNS and CDR2 SASEGT. The V segment lost 1 base and the J segment 4 bases; nucleotides outside the gene matches: 8. The CDR3 totals 17 residues. The CDR3 nucleotides read TGTGCCAGCAGTGAAGGAGCGTTGGGGACAGGGAATCAGCCCCAGCATTTT. This sequence encodes CASSEGALGTGNQPQHF.

The rearrangement links TRBV6-2 or TRBV6-3 to TRBJ1-2, with D hard to call. The CDR3 covers 14 residues. Germline V gene sequence: CDR1 MNHEY, CDR2 SVGEGT. Trimming cost V 6 bases and J 7 bases, with 18 bases left between them. In DNA, the CDR3 is TGTGCCAGCAGCCCCGGAGGTCCACGGGGTGGCTACACCTTC. Residues: CASSPGGPRGGYTF.

The V call is TRBV9, the J call TRBJ1-3; perhaps TRBD1 as D (6 bases). Germline-derived CDR1 and CDR2 are SGDLS and YYNGEE. The V and J ends lost 3 bases and 0 bases respectively, with 16 bases between them. The CDR3 is made up of 17 amino acids. The DNA of the CDR3 is TGTGCCAGCAGCGGATATGGACAGTCCAGCTCTGGAAACACCATATATTTT. Translating it yields CASSGYGQSSSGNTIYF.

This chain uses TRBV5-1 with TRBJ2-7; D remains ambiguous. This CDR3 is built from 14 residues. V was pared by 0 bases and J by 7 bases, with 14 bases between. Germline lookup yields CDR1 SGHRS and CDR2 YFSETQ. The CDR3 protein is CASSLVSSGWEQYF. The CDR3 bases are TGCGCCAGCAGCTTGGTGAGTTCAGGTTGGGAGCAGTACTTC.

This clone was counted only a few times. The genes are TRBV7-8 and TRBJ2-3, with D maybe TRBD2 (6 bases). From germline, CDR1 is SGHVS and CDR2 FQNEAQ. There are 15 residues in the CDR3. Deletions cut 9 bases from V and 0 bases from J, with 16 bases between. The CDR3, as DNA: TGTGCCAGTTTCCCCTATAGCGGAAGCACAGATACGCAGTATTTT. It yields the protein CASFPYSGSTDTQYF.

The rearrangement uses TRBV12-5 and TRBJ1-1, with a weak D call TRBD1 (6 bases). The V gene's germline CDR1 is LGHNT and CDR2 FRNRAP. Trimming shortened V by 7 bases and J by 2 bases, and 11 bases separated the two germline ends. This CDR3 has 13 amino acids. CDR3 in DNA: TGTGCTAGTGCCGGGGGGCTCAACACTGAAGCTTTCTTT. As protein: CASAGGLNTEAFF.

V and J are TRBV2 and TRBJ2-6, with TRBD2 as a possible D gene (5 bases). The germline CDR1 and CDR2 sequences are SNHLY and FYNNEI. The V gene lost 6 bases and the J gene lost 0 bases, with 15 bases spanning the gap. This CDR3 is built from 17 residues. The CDR3 coding sequence is TGTGCCAGCAGAAGAGGGAACTGGGGCTCTGGGGCCAACGTCCTGACTTTC. Protein: CASRRGNWGSGANVLTF.

The J gene is TRBJ1-1, the V gene TRBV19, with TRBD1 matching over 7 bases. CDR3 length: 13 residues. The J segment lost 5 bases and the V segment lost 6 bases, leaving 6 bases of the junction unmatched. Germline-derived CDR1 and CDR2 are LNHDA and SQIVND (reference sequence). Here the CDR3 reads CASSLGGMTEAFF. Here the CDR3 DNA reads TGTGCCAGTAGCTTAGGGGGCATGACTGAAGCTTTCTTT. The full variable domain, with the rest looked up from reference TRBV19 and TRBJ1-1, is DGGITQSPKYLFRKEGQNVTLSCEQNLNHDAMYWYRQDPGQGLRLIYYSQIVNDFQKGDIAEGYSVSREKKESFPLTVTSAQKNPTAFYLCASSLGGMTEAFFGQGTRLTVV.